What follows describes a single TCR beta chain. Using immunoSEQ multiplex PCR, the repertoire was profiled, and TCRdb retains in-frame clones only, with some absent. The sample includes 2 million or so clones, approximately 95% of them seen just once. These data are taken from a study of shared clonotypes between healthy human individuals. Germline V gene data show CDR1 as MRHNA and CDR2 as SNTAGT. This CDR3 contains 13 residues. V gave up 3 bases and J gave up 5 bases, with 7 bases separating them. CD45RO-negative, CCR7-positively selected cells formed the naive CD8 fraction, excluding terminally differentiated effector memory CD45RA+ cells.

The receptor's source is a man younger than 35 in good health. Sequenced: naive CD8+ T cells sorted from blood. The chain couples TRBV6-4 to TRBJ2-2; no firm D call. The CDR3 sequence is CASSDPGTGELFF. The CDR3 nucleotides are TGTGCCAGCAGTGATCCCGGGACCGGGGAGCTGTTTTTT.